Sequencing of this TCR beta chain was carried out in a study of cytomegalovirus exposure and HLA in healthy donors listed by TCRdb under 2017. For context, the study as a whole: An earlier analysis of a few hundred of the donors reported approximately 280 Gb of sequence data and 95 million to 140 million unique TCR beta sequences obtained from about 170 million T cells. Roughly 310 gigabases of sequencing data and tens of millions of unique TCR sequences were included in an early release covering under 650 HLA-typed donors. The genetic ancestry cluster associated with self-reported Caucasian donors included over 65% of the 300 to 450 genotyped donors. The study aimed to test whether signatures of past pathogen exposure could be identified by cataloging public T cell receptors. The study used immunosequencing to profile the T cell repertoires of around 600 subjects and linked those repertoires to cytomegalovirus serostatus. Besides the first cohort of hundreds of subjects, a separate validation cohort made up of some 110 different subjects was used. The study combined high-throughput TCR immunosequencing, statistical association of individual TCRs with disease status, and machine learning to predict cytomegalovirus infection status. A later analysis re-analyzed previously published TCR beta repertoires from several hundred donors and added high-resolution HLA genotyping to study TCR occurrence patterns. The later analysis used no new phenotypic data to find candidate immune exposures, relying instead on TCR beta sequences and their occurrence across donors. An earlier analysis of approximately 580 of the donors used high-throughput TCR beta sequencing to judge whether each TCR beta V gene segment behaved as functional or pseudogenic. Donor age, sex, ethnicity and CMV serostatus were collected together with the repertoire data. A later genetic analysis took genome-wide SNP genotypes for about three fifths of the 666 donors and used that subset as a discovery cohort. All discovery cohort repertoires had been generated on a single sequencing platform. Both class I and class II loci were covered by HLA typing, at four-digit resolution. The number of donors typed differed by locus, with roughly 629-640 for A, B, C, DRB1 and DQB1, around 500 for DQA1, over 600 for DPA1, and 450 to 480 for DPB1. Roughly five DR-DQ haplotypes were treated as single units for association and clustering because of strong linkage in the cohort. Across about 370 genotyped donors of the cohort, an average of about 240,000 unique TCR beta nucleotide sequences per donor were sequenced, and approximately 17% of those sequences were non-productive.

The paper's findings and limits, for the study overall: Specific HLA alleles were associated with more than 15,000 TCR beta sequences at a false discovery rate of 0.05 in a later analysis. Sequencing depth was assumed to be roughly uniform across donors in the presence/absence analyses, though that assumption may not hold. Most TCR sequences were seen in very few donors, while some public TCRs were found in many individuals. A few of the identified cytomegalovirus-associated TCR beta chains were confirmed in vitro to be specific for cytomegalovirus antigens. A further reported finding was that TCR beta sequences accurately predicted the HLA-A and HLA-B alleles for most subjects in the first cohort. For the cohort, immune exposure information was limited to CMV serostatus. In an earlier analysis of around 600 of the donors, most TCR beta V segments were observed in productive rearrangements about 90% or about 30% of the time, broadly matching IMGT annotations. When HLA alleles, especially DR and DQ, strongly co-occurred, TCR associations were difficult to assign to individual alleles. Several of the top co-occurrence clusters appeared to be linked to parvovirus B19, influenza, CMV and Epstein-Barr virus, according to a later analysis. In a later analysis, TCR association rates were found to vary across HLA loci, with the most associated TCRs seen for DRB1 alleles and the fewest for HLA-C alleles. The 87-base-pair reads could not distinguish some IMGT-functional V segments, including TRBV6-2 and TRBV6-3, so those segments were excluded. A total of roughly 160 TCR beta chains were listed by the study as associated with cytomegalovirus. Because counts were too low, seventeen rarely observed V segments, including chromosome 9 orphons, were left out of the earlier analysis of some 640 of the donors. In a later genetic analysis, a missense DCLRE1C variant was associated with V-gene and J-gene trimming of TCR beta chains, and the association was replicated in an independent cohort. Correlated functional status among segregating V segments might be attributable to linkage disequilibrium, but an unknown experimental factor could not be ruled out. A later analysis found that most CMV-associated TCR beta chains appeared HLA-restricted, with HLA associations seemingly driven largely by CMV exposure. Cytomegalovirus status was reported to be diagnosed by the classifier with high specificity and sensitivity in both the original and validation cohorts. HLA typing was unavailable for some donors at each locus, so association tests used only the typed subset. Compared with the approximately 600-donor mean, donors in an Asian-associated ancestry cluster had fewer N-insertions in productive TCRs, according to a later genetic analysis. According to the authors, the approach could potentially be generalized to other disease states and immunological phenotypes. Compared with equally common non-associated chains, HLA-associated TCR beta chains in a later analysis were more clonally expanded and had lower generation probabilities. A group of highly shared sequence variants was considered likely to be a technical artifact of the sequencing pipeline. Only TCR beta chains were sequenced in this cohort, and the absence of alpha or paired-chain data limited detectable features.

Libraries were prepared through the immunoSEQ multiplex PCR assay. The multiplex PCR relied on a mix of 60 forward primers for TCR Vbeta segments and 13 reverse primers for TCR Jbeta segments. The CDR3 region of rearranged TCR beta genes was amplified from genomic DNA with a multiplex PCR assay. The Illumina HiSeq System was used to sequence the amplified TCR beta libraries as 87-base-pair reads. As for the authors' bioinformatics: In a later analysis, tens of millions of unique TCR beta chains were counted across the 690 or so repertoires, and around 11 million of these chains were shared by at least two donors. Raw reads were error-corrected and collapsed into unique sequences with a nearest-neighbor algorithm that merged closely related sequences to remove PCR and sequencing errors. Alignment of CDR3 sequences to IMGT reference sequences was used to assign V, D and J gene segments. For a sequence to be retained, at least a six-nucleotide match to both a V gene segment and a J gene segment was required. Rearrangements were classified as productive when the CDR3 lacked stop codons and remained in frame with V and J, and all other rearrangements were classified as non-productive. Following IMGT convention, CDR3 was defined as the stretch from the second conserved V-encoded cysteine up to the conserved J-encoded phenylalanine. The earlier analysis of about 590 of the donors excluded sequences that lacked an unambiguous match to a single V gene segment. An earlier analysis of a few hundred of the donors called V segments functional above 56.7% productive rearrangements and segregating when the between-donor standard deviation exceeded 5%. A statistical classification framework was developed to diagnose cytomegalovirus status using the catalog of TCR beta chain sequences. In a later analysis, TCR nucleotide sequences were compared against IMGT/GENE-DB human TR gene sequences so that V and J genes could be assigned. The TCRdist pipeline was used in a later analysis to assign CDR3 sequences and most-parsimonious VDJ recombination scenarios. In a later analysis, every TCR beta chain was defined by the combination of its CDR3 amino acid sequence and its V-gene family, and reads without a unique V-gene family were dropped. A later analysis removed 592 highly shared, low-generation-probability nucleotide sequences to deal with suspected cross-contamination and a sequencing artifact. A later analysis calculated a clonal expansion index for each public chain from normalized within-repertoire ranks of inferred template counts. A later analysis computed generation probabilities with a VDJ recombination model fitted to out-of-frame rearrangements, and checked the results against IGoR. A later analysis scored TCR-TCR, TCR-HLA and TCR-CMV co-occurrence with hypergeometric tests, applying a repertoire-size bias correction to TCR pairs. A later analysis estimated false discovery rates by permuting HLA or CMV assignments 20 times. In a later analysis, co-occurring TCRs were grouped using DBSCAN, with TCRdist sequence similarity added in when clustering inside HLA-allele-positive subsets. Repertoires with fewer than 30,000 or more than 120,000 public chains were left out of co-occurrence clustering, as were about 5 repertoires with anomalous nucleotide sharing. The clones in this table, taken by TCRdb from immuneACCESS, are in-frame only. Not every clone is retained; where verified, under half of the shortfall comes from an unresolved V gene, and the cause of the rest is unknown. The V and J calls and clone size are taken from that table; D and trimming were inferred from the DNA. Within this sample are roughly 100,000 clones, with 70% to 80% of them counted one time only. The ten biggest clones cover 9.6% of the sample.

Of note for this clone: Its recognized antigen is unknown. No qualities accompany the bases; no much larger clone lies one base away.

The cohort comprised hundreds of healthy bone marrow donors. All cohort members were sampled while nominally healthy, although unrecorded immune exposures were likely present. The donor was CMV seropositive and was included in the group of 250 to 350 seropositive cohort members. A peripheral blood sample was provided by each donor, and peripheral blood mononuclear cells were used for TCR beta sequencing. Genomic DNA extraction from the blood cell samples was performed with the Qiagen DNeasy Blood Extraction Kit. Including the terminal cysteine and phenylalanine, the CDR3 comprises 14 residues. Only the CDR3 DNA is retained, 42 bases long and in frame from the first base. Per the germline V gene, SGHTA is the CDR1 and FQGTGA is the CDR2. The V end gives up 4 bases and the J end 5 bases, leaving 5 bases in the junction not matched to a gene.

Recombination connected TRBV7-3 to TRBJ2-5, with 9 middle bases fitting TRBD1. This receptor was obtained from a male donor in good health and CMV-seropositive. The specimen sequenced was PBMCs. The nucleotide sequence reads as follows: TGTGCCAGCAGCTCAACAGGGGGCAGGGAGACCCAGTACTTC. This encodes CASSSTGGRETQYF. Here the CDR3 is joined to the reference TRBV7-3 and TRBJ2-5 genes, and the full variable domain is: GAGVSQTPSNKVTEKGKYVELRCDPISGHTALYWYRQSLGQGPEFLIYFQGTGAADDSGLPNDRFFAVRPEGSVSTLKIQRTERGDSAVYLCASSSTGGRETQYFGPGTRLLVL.